This entry lists 15 T cell receptor beta chains sequenced from one sample in a study of cytomegalovirus exposure and HLA in healthy donors. The study ran its PCR with 60 Vbeta and 13 Jbeta primers. Only in-frame clones appear in the TCRdb table, and some are missing; sequencing was by immunoSEQ multiplex PCR. There are some 190,000 clones in the sample; 65% to 85% occur only once, and 1.5% to 2% lies in the top ten. The specimen sequenced was PBMCs. These receptors came from a man between 35 and 55 years old in good health and CMV-seropositive.

The gene calls are TRBV5-6 and TRBJ2-1; TRBD2 might be the D (6 bases). In germline, CDR1 is SGHDT, CDR2 YYEEEE. Trimming removed 7 bases from V and 7 bases from J, with 24 bases in between. The length of the CDR3 is 16 residues. For the CDR3, the DNA is TGTGCCAGCCTTTCAGCCCCGGGACGGGGGAAAAATGAGCAGTTCTTC. Encoded protein: CASLSAPGRGKNEQFF.

The chain is built from TRBV11-2 and TRBJ1-1, with 7 bases that match TRBD1. In germline, CDR1 is SGHAT, CDR2 FQNNGV. The CDR3 is 14 residues long. The V and J ends lost 7 bases and 1 base, in that order; junction bases with no gene match: 6. The CDR3 sequence: CASTKDRRNTEAFF. The CDR3 DNA follows: TGTGCCAGCACCAAGGACAGGAGGAACACTGAAGCTTTCTTT.

This chain connects TRBV7-9 to TRBJ2-1; D perhaps matches TRBD2 (6 bases). Germline V lookup: CDR1 SEHNR, CDR2 FQNEAQ (reference sequence). Trimming stripped 5 bases from V and 8 bases from J, with 19 bases between. This CDR3 is built from 15 residues. DNA of the CDR3: TGTGCCAGCAGCCCCGGGACTCCCACTGGCGATGAGCAGTTCTTC. Translation gives CASSPGTPTGDEQFF.

The genes are TRBV18 and TRBJ1-1; D unresolved. Germline V gives CDR1 KGHSH, CDR2 LQKENI. Trimming cost V 4 bases and J 1 base, with 7 bases left between them. The CDR3 sequence is 13 residues long. CDR3 in DNA: TGTGCCAGCTCACGGCCCCCGAACACTGAAGCTTTCTTT. Amino acids: CASSRPPNTEAFF.

This clone was detected only once. This sequence joins TRBV7-8 and TRBJ2-5; D remains ambiguous. The DNA end favors TRBJ2-7, so the J call may be wrong. The CDR3 contains 15 residues. Germline CDR1 and CDR2: SGHVS and FQNEAQ. In nucleotides, the CDR3 is TGTGCCAGCAGCTTAGCGGGCCCAACCACCTACGAGCAGTACTTC. It is translated as CASSLAGPTTYEQYF.

The chain couples TRBV4-1 to TRBJ2-1; D ambiguous. The germline V gene has CDR1 MGHRA and CDR2 YSYEKL. CDR3 size: 11 residues. With 1 base removed from V and 10 bases from J, the gap between germline ends came to 5 bases. The CDR3 nucleotides are TGCGCCAGCAGCCAAGGGCAGGAGCAGTTCTTC. This encodes CASSQGQEQFF.

This clone is a singleton in its sample. The chain employs TRBV5-5 and TRBJ1-4; 9 nucleotides match TRBD1. CDR1 is SGHKS and CDR2 is YYEKEE in the germline V gene (reference sequence). The trim removed 4 bases at V and 6 bases at J, leaving 10 bases unmatched. CDR3 length: 16 amino acids. CDR3 bases: TGTGCCAGCAGCGCGCAACACAGGGGGCGTCATGAAAAACTGTTTTTT. Amino acids: CASSAQHRGRHEKLFF.

This chain uses TRBV7-9 with TRBJ2-3; TRBD2 is a possible D gene (5 bases). CDR1 is SEHNR and CDR2 is FQNEAQ in the germline V gene (reference sequence). Trimming removed 3 bases at V and 2 bases at J, with 9 bases between. There are 14 residues in the CDR3. The CDR3 nucleotides read TGTGCCAGCAGCTTCGAGGGAAACACAGATACGCAGTATTTT. Encoded protein: CASSFEGNTDTQYF.

The chain is built from TRBV27 and TRBJ2-7, with 11 nucleotides matching TRBD1. This CDR3 comprises 16 residues. CDR1 and CDR2 from the germline V gene are MNHEY and SMNVEV (reference sequence). V lost 4 bases to trimming and J lost 5 bases; unmatched junction nucleotides: 10. CDR3 nucleotide sequence: TGTGCCAGCAGTTACTCCCGGACAGGGGGCTTGAACGAGCAGTACTTC. Residues: CASSYSRTGGLNEQYF.

The rearrangement uses TRBV5-5 and TRBJ1-1; possible D gene TRBD1, 5 bases. This CDR3 contains 14 residues. The germline CDR1 and CDR2 sequences are SGHKS and YYEKEE (reference sequence). Trimming took 0 bases from V and 4 from J, leaving 10 bases between them. This CDR3 reads CASSLVARATEAFF. In nucleotides, the CDR3 is TGTGCCAGCAGCTTGGTCGCCAGGGCCACTGAAGCTTTCTTT.

V usage is TRBV6-5 and J usage is TRBJ2-7; D uncertain. CDR1 and CDR2 (germline): MNHEY, SVGAGI. V lost 0 bases, J lost 2 bases, and 11 bases lay in between. The CDR3 runs to 15 residues. CDR3 residues: CASSYSGRQAYEQYF. DNA of the CDR3: TGTGCCAGCAGTTACTCGGGCAGACAAGCCTACGAGCAGTACTTC.

This chain uses TRBV5-4 with TRBJ1-1; D remains ambiguous. The ends were cut back, 1 base at V and 5 bases at J, with 12 bases in the middle. Looked up from germline, CDR1 is SGHNT and CDR2 is YYREEE (reference sequence). This CDR3 has 14 amino acids. CDR3 in DNA: TGTGCCAGCAGCTTGTCCCGTTACGGGACTGAAGCTTTCTTT. Translated, it gives CASSLSRYGTEAFF.

This clone has just one count. The rearrangement links TRBV5-1 to TRBJ2-7; D is perhaps TRBD1 (6 bases). V was trimmed by 2 bases and J by 1 base, leaving 7 bases between them. CDR1 is SGHRS, CDR2 YFSETQ, per germline. This CDR3 is built from 13 residues. CDR3 in DNA: TGCGCCAGCAGCTTTGGACAGTCCTACGAGCAGTACTTC. It encodes CASSFGQSYEQYF. The variable domain in full, with the rest retrieved from reference TRBV5-1 and TRBJ2-7, is KAGVTQTPRYLIKTRGQQVTLSCSPISGHRSVSWYQQTPGQGLQFLFEYFSETQRNKGNFPGRFSGRQFSNSRSEMNVSTLELGDSALYLCASSFGQSYEQYFGPGTRLTVT.

The chain employs TRBV7-9 and TRBJ1-2, with 7 bases identical to TRBD1. The J segment lost 4 bases and the V segment lost 5 bases, leaving 10 bases of the junction unmatched. CDR3 length: 15 amino acids. The germline gives CDR1 SEHNR, CDR2 FQNEAQ (reference sequence). CDR3 DNA sequence: TGTGCCAGCAGCCAAGACAGGGTTTCGGGCTATGGCTACACCTTC. It is translated as CASSQDRVSGYGYTF.

The J gene is TRBJ2-2, the V gene TRBV6-6, with D perhaps matching TRBD1 (7 bases). Trimming stripped 7 bases from V and 4 bases from J, with 19 bases between. CDR1 is MNHNY and CDR2 is SVGAGI in the germline V gene (reference sequence). CDR3 length equals 16 residues. For the CDR3, the DNA is TGTGCCAGCACGTCTCTTAACAGGGGACTCACCGGGGAGCTGTTTTTT. This gives the protein CASTSLNRGLTGELFF.